Presented here are 24 T cell receptor beta chains from one specimen sequenced in a study of blood T cell repertoires in COVID-19. Sequencing used immunoSEQ multiplex PCR; TCRdb keeps in-frame clones, though not all of them. The profile shows fewer than 250,000 clones, 70% to 90% of them singletons. The sequencing sample was made of PBMCs or T cells enriched from blood (not recorded which). The receptors stem from a young man who had recovered from COVID-19.

The chain is built from TRBV11-3 and TRBJ2-1; a weak D match, TRBD2 (6 bases). The germline V gene encodes CDR1 SGHNT and CDR2 YENEEA. The CDR3 contains 16 residues. The V end lost 0 bases, the J end lost 8 bases, and 17 bases lay between the germline ends. In DNA form, the CDR3 reads TGTGCCAGCAGCTTAGATAGCGGCCCCTCCGCGGATGAGCAGTTCTTC. Amino acids: CASSLDSGPSADEQFF.

The J gene is TRBJ2-1, the V gene TRBV6-5, with D tentatively TRBD2 (6 bases). CDR3 length equals 12 residues. V was pared by 5 bases and J by 9 bases, with 11 bases between. Germline assignment: CDR1 MNHEY and CDR2 SVGAGI. The CDR3 nucleotides read TGTGCCAGCAGTAGGGACGGGAGTGAGCAGTTCTTC. Its translation: CASSRDGSEQFF.

A remark on this clone: The sample holds other DNA sequences that translate to the same CDR3. Written as DNA, the CDR3 is TGTGCCAGCTCACCTCAGGGCGATCAGCCCCAGCATTTT. Encoded protein: CASSPQGDQPQHF. V usage is TRBV18 and J usage is TRBJ1-5, with a possible D match to TRBD1 (5 bases). The CDR3 runs to 13 residues. The V and J ends lost 3 bases and 5 bases respectively, with 8 bases between them. The germline V gene has CDR1 KGHSH and CDR2 LQKENI.

The V call is TRBV2, the J call TRBJ2-7; 9 nucleotides agree with TRBD1. The CDR3 has 12 amino acids. Per the germline V gene, CDR1 is SNHLY and CDR2 is FYNNEI. J gave up 9 bases and V 3 bases, and 3 bases lay outside the gene matches. The chain's CDR3 is CASSEVDRGQYF. In DNA, the CDR3 is TGTGCCAGCAGTGAGGTGGACAGGGGGCAGTACTTC.

The chain recombines TRBV6-5 with TRBJ2-6; tentatively, D is TRBD2 (6 bases). CDR3 length: 15 amino acids. Trimming removed 2 bases from V and 4 bases from J, with 9 bases in between. Germline lookup yields CDR1 MNHEY and CDR2 SVGAGI. In DNA form, the CDR3 reads TGTGCCAGCAGTTACGGAGGGCCCGGGGCCAACGTCCTGACTTTC. Translating it yields CASSYGGPGANVLTF.

The V and J genes are TRBV6-5 and TRBJ2-7, with 7 bases lining up with TRBD1. The CDR3 sequence is 13 residues long. Per germline, CDR1 MNHEY and CDR2 SVGAGI. The junction had 2 bases not matched to a gene; V was cut back by 0 bases and J by 6 bases. The CDR3 loop is CASSYSQGSEQYF. As DNA, the CDR3 is TGTGCCAGCAGTTACTCACAGGGGTCCGAGCAGTACTTC.

The chain recombines TRBV2 with TRBJ1-5, with 9 bases fitting TRBD1. Trimming removed 6 bases from V and 1 base from J; junction bases left unmatched: 4. CDR3 size: 15 residues. Germline-derived CDR1 and CDR2 are SNHLY and FYNNEI. CDR3: CASRPDRGSNQPQHF. As DNA, the CDR3 is TGTGCCAGCAGGCCTGACAGGGGGAGCAATCAGCCCCAGCATTTT.

The J gene is TRBJ1-5, the V gene TRBV2, with 10 bases aligning to TRBD1. Germline V gives CDR1 SNHLY, CDR2 FYNNEI. V lost 7 bases and J lost 2; bases outside the gene matches: 11. This CDR3 spans 17 amino acids. The CDR3 region is CASKGDRGVGGNQPQHF. DNA for the CDR3: TGTGCCAGCAAGGGGGACAGGGGAGTAGGAGGCAATCAGCCCCAGCATTTT.

The chain has TRBV5-1 and TRBJ2-7; 7 nucleotides align to TRBD2. Germline V gives CDR1 SGHRS, CDR2 YFSETQ. The CDR3 covers 14 residues. The J segment lost 6 bases and the V segment lost 3 bases, leaving 9 bases of the junction unmatched. Here the CDR3 DNA reads TGCGCCAGCAGCTCCTTGGGCGGGGGTATCGAGCAGTACTTC. Translating gives CASSSLGGGIEQYF.

This chain uses TRBV5-1 with TRBJ2-7; TRBD2 might be the D (7 bases). Trimming stripped 4 bases from V and 5 bases from J, with 16 bases between. This CDR3 region has 14 residues. Germline V lookup: CDR1 SGHRS, CDR2 YFSETQ. CDR3 in amino acids: CASSPEGGRDEQYF. The CDR3, as DNA: TGCGCCAGCAGCCCGGAGGGGGGGCGCGACGAGCAGTACTTC.

The chain recombines TRBV5-8 with TRBJ1-2; 7 nucleotides match TRBD1. The germline V gene encodes CDR1 SGHTS and CDR2 YDEGEE. After removal of 4 bases from V and 4 bases from J, the junction contained 7 bases not matched to a gene. CDR3 length equals 14 residues. The CDR3 DNA reads TGTGCCAGCAGCGCGACAGGGCCCGTCTATGGCTACACCTTC. Encoded protein: CASSATGPVYGYTF. The whole variable domain, remainder taken from reference TRBV5-8 and TRBJ1-2, is EAGVTQSPTHLIKTRGQQATLRCSPISGHTSVYWYQQALGLGLQFLLWYDEGEERNRGNFPPRFSGRQFPNYSSELNVNALELEDSALYLCASSATGPVYGYTFGSGTRLTVV.

Remarks on this clone: Other DNA sequences of this sample code for an identical CDR3. The rearrangement links TRBV6-5 to TRBJ1-1, with D hard to call. Germline values: CDR1 MNHEY, CDR2 SVGAGI. The CDR3 has 14 residues. Trimming took 0 bases from V and 1 from J, leaving 6 bases between them. In nucleotides, the CDR3 is TGTGCCAGCAGTTACTCGGCGGGGAACACTGAAGCTTTCTTT. Translating gives CASSYSAGNTEAFF.

The chain combines TRBV18 with TRBJ2-3, with a weak D call TRBD1 (7 bases). Trimming removed 1 base at V and 2 bases at J, with 16 bases between. Germline CDR1 and CDR2: KGHSH and LQKENI. The CDR3 is 17 amino acids. The CDR3 spells CASSPQTQGGLTDTQYF. DNA of the CDR3: TGTGCCAGCTCACCACAAACCCAGGGGGGTCTCACAGATACGCAGTATTTT.

The J gene is TRBJ1-6, the V gene TRBV7-8, with D possibly TRBD1 on 6 matching bases. Trimming took off 5 bases at V and 9 bases at J, with 14 bases between the two ends. Germline V gene lookup returns CDR1 SGHVS and CDR2 FQNEAQ. This CDR3 is built from 14 residues. CDR3 protein: CASSPTGRRSPLHF. Written as DNA, the CDR3 is TGTGCCAGCAGCCCAACAGGGCGTCGTTCACCCCTCCACTTT.

V and J are TRBV7-3 and TRBJ2-2, with 10 positions matching TRBD1. Germline V gives CDR1 SGHTA, CDR2 FQGTGA. The CDR3 consists of 15 residues. J gave up 7 bases and V 5 bases, and 7 bases lay outside the gene matches. The CDR3 region has the DNA TGTGCCAGCAGCCGAACGGGACAGGGGAACGGGGAGCTGTTTTTT. It yields the protein CASSRTGQGNGELFF.

This chain links TRBV6-5 with TRBJ2-5, with D possibly TRBD1 on 6 matching bases. Germline CDR1 MNHEY, CDR2 SVGAGI. The CDR3 is made up of 15 amino acids. Trimming removed 7 bases from V and 5 bases from J, with 20 bases in between. The CDR3 loop is CASNTGTKRMETQYF. Here the CDR3 DNA reads TGTGCCAGCAACACCGGGACAAAAAGGATGGAGACCCAGTACTTC.

This chain connects TRBV4-1 to TRBJ2-7, with D possibly matching TRBD2 (5 bases). Germline V gene data show CDR1 as MGHRA and CDR2 as YSYEKL. The CDR3 spans 13 residues. The V end lost 1 base, the J end lost 4 bases, and 8 bases lay between the germline ends. The CDR3 loop is CASSQVGGYEQYF. CDR3 sequence (DNA): TGCGCCAGCAGCCAAGTTGGAGGTTACGAGCAGTACTTC.

The V gene is TRBV7-9, the J gene TRBJ1-1, with 7 positions matching TRBD1. The CDR3 is made up of 14 amino acids. Trimming removed 5 bases from V and 8 bases from J; junction bases left unmatched: 11. CDR1 is SEHNR and CDR2 is FQNEAQ in the germline V gene (reference sequence). Written as DNA, the CDR3 is TGTGCCAGCAGCGCACGTTTGACAGGGTCCGAAGCTTTCTTT. The encoded protein is CASSARLTGSEAFF. Combining the CDR3 with reference TRBV7-9 and TRBJ1-1 gives the whole variable domain DTGVSQNPRHKITKRGQNVTFRCDPISEHNRLYWYRQTLGQGPEFLTYFQNEAQLEKSRLLSDRFSAERPKGSFSTLEIQRTEQGDSAMYLCASSARLTGSEAFFGQGTRLTVV.

The V gene is TRBV6-2 or TRBV6-3, the J gene TRBJ1-6; TRBD1 might be the D (5 bases). The germline gives CDR1 MNHEY, CDR2 SVGEGT. The CDR3 runs to 15 residues. V lost 3 bases and J lost 9, with 15 bases in between. CDR3 nucleotide sequence: TGTGCCAGCAGTTATAGCGGGGCCCCGGCTTCACCCCTCCACTTT. Translation: CASSYSGAPASPLHF.

The chain uses TRBV7-2 and TRBJ2-2; D gene uncertain. V lost 1 base, J lost 7 bases, and 16 bases lay in between. Germline CDR1 reads SGHTA; CDR2 reads FQGNSA. This CDR3 has 16 residues. As DNA, the CDR3 is TGTGCCAGCAGCTTAGAGATCTCCAGGTCTGGCGGGGAGCTGTTTTTT. Translated, it gives CASSLEISRSGGELFF. The entire variable domain, with the rest obtained from reference TRBV7-2 and TRBJ2-2, is as follows: GAGVSQSPSNKVTEKGKDVELRCDPISGHTALYWYRQSLGQGLEFLIYFQGNSAPDKSGLPSDRFSAERTGGSVSTLTIQRTQQEDSAVYLCASSLEISRSGGELFFGEGSRLTVL.

This chain joins TRBV3-1 (or the pseudogene TRBV3-2) and TRBJ2-7; TRBD2 agrees at 9 bases. Germline assignment: CDR1 LGHDT and CDR2 YNNKEL (reference sequence). This CDR3 comprises 17 residues. V lost 4 bases to trimming and J lost 0 bases; unmatched junction nucleotides: 10. In DNA, the CDR3 is TGTGCCAGCAGCCGGCAGTCTAGCGGGGCCAGCTCCTACGAGCAGTACTTC. It specifies CASSRQSSGASSYEQYF.

The J gene is TRBJ2-7, the V gene TRBV5-8; 7 bases align to TRBD2. CDR1 is SGHTS and CDR2 is YDEGEE in the germline V gene. The V and J ends lost 2 bases and 4 bases, in that order; junction bases with no gene match: 9. The CDR3 totals 15 residues. CDR3 in DNA: TGTGCCAGCAGCTTATGGGCTAGCGGAGGATACGAGCAGTACTTC. It translates to CASSLWASGGYEQYF. Based on the CDR3 plus reference TRBV5-8 and TRBJ2-7, the full variable domain is EAGVTQSPTHLIKTRGQQATLRCSPISGHTSVYWYQQALGLGLQFLLWYDEGEERNRGNFPPRFSGRQFPNYSSELNVNALELEDSALYLCASSLWASGGYEQYFGPGTRLTVT.

This chain uses TRBV4-1 with TRBJ2-7; 11 bases fit TRBD2. CDR1 and CDR2 from the germline V gene are MGHRA and YSYEKL. Losses at the gene ends were 1 base for V and 0 bases for J; bases not matched to a gene: 8. This CDR3 region has 18 residues. The CDR3 DNA follows: TGCGCCAGCAGCCAAGGACTAGCGGGAATGACTGTCTCCTACGAGCAGTACTTC. Encoded protein: CASSQGLAGMTVSYEQYF.

The count of this clone is one. The chain couples TRBV4-1 to TRBJ2-7, with D possibly TRBD2 on 5 matching bases. CDR1 MGHRA and CDR2 YSYEKL come from the germline V gene. The CDR3 runs to 16 residues. Trimming removed 0 bases from V and 1 base from J, with 13 bases in between. CDR3 coding DNA: TGCGCCAGCAGCCAAGATCCCGGGGAGCATTCCTACGAGCAGTACTTC. Residues: CASSQDPGEHSYEQYF.